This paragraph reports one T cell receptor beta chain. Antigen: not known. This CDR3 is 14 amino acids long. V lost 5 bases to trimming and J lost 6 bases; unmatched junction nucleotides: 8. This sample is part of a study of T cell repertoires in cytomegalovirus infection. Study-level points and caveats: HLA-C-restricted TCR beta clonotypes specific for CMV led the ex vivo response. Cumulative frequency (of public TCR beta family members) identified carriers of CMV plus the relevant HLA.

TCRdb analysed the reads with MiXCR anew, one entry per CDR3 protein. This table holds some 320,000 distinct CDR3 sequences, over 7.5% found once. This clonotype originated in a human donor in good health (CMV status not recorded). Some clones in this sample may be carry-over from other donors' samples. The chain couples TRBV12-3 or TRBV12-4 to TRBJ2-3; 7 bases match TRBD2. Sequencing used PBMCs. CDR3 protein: CASSLWTGGDTQYF. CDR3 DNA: TGTGCCAGCAGTCTTTGGACGGGAGGCGATACGCAGTATTTT.